The next 7 T cell receptor beta chains were all read from a single sample in a study of molecular identifiers for immune sequencing clone quantification. TCRdb re-analysed the PCR reads in MiXCR, keeping a single row per CDR3 protein. Among some 66,000 distinct CDR3 sequences listed, under 20% were seen once. Material for sequencing was naive CD8+ T cells from blood, with Jurkat cell RNA spiked in. The subset denotes: FACS-sorted CD8+CD4-CCR7+CD45RA+ naive T cells. All receptors come from a human donor in good health. Some libraries in this study had Jurkat cell RNA spiked in.

This clonotype came up many times. CDR3 DNA: TGTGCCAGCAGCCAACTAGGGGCCACTAATGAAAAACTGTTTTTT. It yields the protein CASSQLGATNEKLFF. This chain joins TRBV7-9 and TRBJ1-4; the D gene is possibly TRBD1 (5 bases). Trimming left V 5 bases short and J 2 bases short, with 12 bases between. The CDR3 is 15 amino acids. Germline CDR1 reads SEHNR; CDR2 reads FQNEAQ (reference sequence).

Turning to this clonotype: This may be a read error, as it is one base from a much larger clone. V gene TRBV5-1 combines with J gene TRBJ2-5, with D tentatively TRBD1 or TRBD2 (5 bases each). CDR1 and CDR2 (germline): SGHRS, YFSETQ. V shed 3 bases and J shed 7 bases, with 19 bases lying between them. The CDR3 contains 15 residues. The CDR3: CASSSRGTAQGTQYF. The CDR3 DNA is TGCGCCAGCAGCTCACGAGGGACGGCCCAGGGGACCCAGTACTTC.

This clonotype was observed a few times. The V call is TRBV24-1, the J call TRBJ1-1; D is uncertain. The CDR3 has 11 residues. Between the trimmed V and J ends, which lost 8 bases and 7 bases, there was a span of 10 bases. Germline V lookup: CDR1 KGHDR, CDR2 SFDVKD. CDR3: CATMTDREAFF. The CDR3 nucleotides are TGTGCCACCATGACTGACCGTGAAGCTTTCTTT.

This clonotype was found many times. J is TRBJ2-7 and V is TRBV28; TRBD2 aligns across 11 bases. The CDR3 has 22 amino acids. Germline V gene lookup returns CDR1 MDHEN and CDR2 SYDVKM. Trimming at V came to 4 bases and at J to 2 bases, leaving 25 bases not matched to a gene. The CDR3 bases are TGTGCCAGCAGTTCTCTCGCCTGGACTAGCGGGCCCAGCAAGGTCGGTCCCTACGAGCAGTACTTC. This gives the protein CASSSLAWTSGPSKVGPYEQYF. Together with reference TRBV28 and TRBJ2-7, the CDR3 gives the full variable domain: DVKVTQSSRYLVKRTGEKVFLECVQDMDHENMFWYRQDPGLGLRLIYFSYDVKMKEKGDIPEGYSVSREKKERFSLILESASTNQTSMYLCASSSLAWTSGPSKVGPYEQYFGPGTRLTVT.

Many counts were recorded for this clonotype. This rearrangement joins TRBV20-1 to TRBJ2-7; 12 bases agree with TRBD2. CDR1 is DFQATT and CDR2 is SNEGSKA in the germline V gene (reference sequence). CDR3 length equals 18 residues. V shed 0 bases and J 4 bases; nucleotides not matched to a gene: 13. The CDR3, as DNA: TGCAGTGCTAGAGACCCCCACGGACTAGCGGGACCCCCGTACGAGCAGTACTTC. Translated: CSARDPHGLAGPPYEQYF.

This clonotype was counted at least ten times. The chain carries TRBV20-1 and TRBJ2-7; TRBD2 matches 8 bases. This CDR3 contains 15 residues. V was pared by 0 bases and J by 5 bases, with 9 bases of the junction left unmatched. Germline V gives CDR1 DFQATT, CDR2 SNEGSKA (reference sequence). DNA of the CDR3: TGCAGTGCTAGAGATGAGGTAGCGGGGTCCCACGAGCAGTACTTC. As protein: CSARDEVAGSHEQYF.

Concerning this clonotype: A single base separates this from a much larger clone, so it may be a read error. The gene calls are TRBV27 and TRBJ1-1, with 9 bases aligning to TRBD1. Trimming cost V 7 bases and J 5 bases; bases outside gene matches: 8. From germline, CDR1 is MNHEY and CDR2 SMNVEV (reference sequence). The CDR3 loop spans 14 amino acids. CDR3 sequence: CASIIGTGRTEAFF. CDR3 sequence (DNA): TGTGCCAGCATTATTGGGACAGGGCGAACTGAAGCTTTCTTT.